Following are 28 T cell receptor beta chains from one sample sequenced in a study of breast tumors, draining lymph nodes, adjacent tissues. Samples came from axillary lymph nodes draining the breast cancer. TCRdb re-called the multiplex PCR reads through MiXCR, storing one row per CDR3 protein. This sample has 200,000 to 250,000 distinct CDR3 sequences, with less than 40% found just once. Sequenced: axillary lymph node tissue. The receptors shown here come from a female donor with breast cancer. Some clones in this sample may be carry-over from other donors' samples.

In its sample, this clonotype was seen many times. The rearrangement uses TRBV6-1 and TRBJ1-5; TRBD1 might be the D (6 bases). The ends were cut back, 4 bases at V and 5 bases at J, with 15 bases in the middle. CDR3 size: 15 residues. CDR1 and CDR2 from the germline V gene are MNHNS and SASEGT. The CDR3 loop is CASSGLLQGDQPQHF. The CDR3 nucleotides are TGTGCCAGCAGTGGCCTCCTACAGGGAGATCAGCCCCAGCATTTT.

This clonotype appeared many times. This rearrangement joins TRBV12-3 or TRBV12-4 to TRBJ2-7; 7 bases align to TRBD1. The length of the CDR3 is 17 residues. J lost 5 bases, V lost 3 bases, and 16 bases had no gene match. The CDR3 DNA is TGTGCCAGCAGTTTCTCCCGCGAGCCTACAGGGGTTCACGAGCAGTACTTC. Protein sequence: CASSFSREPTGVHEQYF.

The table lists this clonotype with many counts. V gene TRBV12-3 or TRBV12-4 combines with J gene TRBJ2-1; the D gene could be TRBD1 or TRBD2 (5 bases each). Trimming took 3 bases from V and 9 from J, leaving 12 bases between them. The CDR3 is made up of 13 amino acids. In DNA, the CDR3 is TGTGCCAGCAGTTTGGAGTGGGGGTCTGAGCAGTTCTTC. As protein: CASSLEWGSEQFF.

This clonotype was seen many times. The chain uses TRBV7-3 and TRBJ2-6, with no clear D. Germline CDR1 and CDR2: SGHTA and FQGTGA. The CDR3 loop spans 16 amino acids. V was trimmed by 7 bases and J by 0 bases, leaving 13 bases between them. CDR3 sequence (DNA): TGTGCCAGCAAGTCAGGCTCTAACTCTGGGGCCAACGTCCTGACTTTC. Translated: CASKSGSNSGANVLTF.

The J gene is TRBJ1-2, the V gene TRBV5-1; D is undetermined. The length of the CDR3 is 13 residues. Trimming stripped 3 bases from V and 3 bases from J, with 9 bases between. The germline gives CDR1 SGHRS, CDR2 YFSETQ. DNA of the CDR3: TGCGCCAGCAGCTATCAAAGGGACTATGGCTACACCTTC. Translating gives CASSYQRDYGYTF.

About this clonotype itself: This clone may be a read error of a much larger clone one base away. The chain employs TRBV7-9 and TRBJ1-2; 11 nucleotides line up with TRBD1. Germline V gene data show CDR1 as SEHNR and CDR2 as FQNEAQ (reference sequence). The CDR3 has 15 residues. The CDR3 loop reads CASSLAWTGGHGYPF. The DNA for the CDR3 is TGTGCCAGCAGCTTAGCCTGGACAGGGGGCCATGGCTACCCCTTC.

This clonotype was recorded many times. The gene calls are TRBV5-5 and TRBJ2-7, with TRBD1 matching over 7 bases. J gave up 3 bases and V 4 bases, and 4 bases lay outside the gene matches. The length of the CDR3 is 13 residues. Germline values: CDR1 SGHKS, CDR2 YYEKEE (reference sequence). The CDR3 sequence: CASSTGQIYEQYF. The CDR3 nucleotides read TGTGCCAGCAGCACGGGACAGATCTACGAGCAGTACTTC.

This clonotype occurred once. V and J are TRBV2 and TRBJ2-3, with D possibly being TRBD1 (6 bases). This CDR3 comprises 15 residues. The germline CDR1 and CDR2 sequences are SNHLY and FYNNEI. V was trimmed by 7 bases and J by 4 bases, leaving 18 bases between them. CDR3 coding DNA: TGTGCCAGCACCCCCCCTGGGGCAGGGGCAGATACGCAGTATTTT. Its translation is CASTPPGAGADTQYF. Full variable domain (remainder filled in from reference TRBV2 and TRBJ2-3): EPEVTQTPSHQVTQMGQEVILRCVPISNHLYFYWYRQILGQKVEFLVSFYNNEISEKSEIFDDQFSVERPDGSNFTLKIRSTKLEDSAMYFCASTPPGAGADTQYFGPGTRLTVL.

This rearrangement joins TRBV15 to TRBJ2-2, with 9 nucleotides matching TRBD2. Per germline, CDR1 LNHNV and CDR2 YYDKDF (reference sequence). The junction had 17 bases not matched to a gene; V was cut back by 6 bases and J by 6 bases. This CDR3 is built from 18 residues. This CDR3 is CATRYENLAGRVAGELFF. The CDR3, as DNA: TGTGCCACCAGATATGAAAACCTAGCGGGAAGAGTAGCCGGGGAGCTGTTTTTT.

The rearrangement joins TRBV6-2 or TRBV6-3 to TRBJ2-2; 8 bases align to TRBD2. The junction had 14 bases not matched to a gene; V was cut back by 5 bases and J by 9 bases. The CDR3 totals 16 residues. From germline, CDR1 is MNHEY and CDR2 SVGEGT. The CDR3 region has the DNA TGTGCCAGCAGTGACAGCGGGGGACCATTAGACCGGGAGCTGTTTTTT. It specifies CASSDSGGPLDRELFF.

Concerning this clonotype itself: Given a much more abundant clone one base away, this may be a read error. V usage is TRBV6-8 and J usage is TRBJ2-7; D unclear. The V gene's germline CDR1 is MNHGY and CDR2 SAAAGT. The CDR3 sequence is 14 residues long. Trimming removed 2 bases at V and 0 bases at J, with 8 bases between. Here the CDR3 DNA reads TGTGCCAGCAGTTACCTTGCGAACTCCTACGAGCAGTACTTC. Translating it yields CASSYLANSYEQYF.

This clonotype was observed a few times. This chain connects TRBV6-1 to TRBJ2-1; 10 bases are shared with TRBD2. The germline gives CDR1 MNHNS, CDR2 SASEGT. There are 14 residues in the CDR3. V dropped 10 bases and J dropped 5; count of bases not matched to a gene: 8. CDR3 nucleotide sequence: TGTGCCATCAAGGGGACTAGCGCGAACAATGAGCAGTTCTTC. It is translated as CAIKGTSANNEQFF.

This rearrangement joins TRBV5-1 to TRBJ2-1; TRBD2 matches at 10 bases. With 1 base clipped from V and 8 bases from J, the junction kept 9 bases outside the gene matches. The CDR3 consists of 16 residues. Germline lookup yields CDR1 SGHRS and CDR2 YFSETQ. CDR3 bases: TGCGCCAGCAGCTTGAACAGCGGGGGGGCGTTGGATGAGCAGTTCTTC. Protein sequence: CASSLNSGGALDEQFF.

This clonotype was counted between two and nine times. This may come from a read error, since a much larger clone is one base off. The CDR3 DNA is TGCAGTGCTACCGGACTAGCGGAGACCCCGTACTTC. Encoded protein: CSATGLAETPYF. V and J are TRBV20-1 and TRBJ2-5; the match to TRBD2 covers 10 bases. The length of the CDR3 is 12 residues. Germline V gives CDR1 DFQATT, CDR2 SNEGSKA (reference sequence).

The chain combines TRBV20-1 with TRBJ1-5; perhaps TRBD1 as D (5 bases). Germline-derived CDR1 and CDR2 are DFQATT and SNEGSKA (reference sequence). The CDR3 is 17 amino acids. Trimming took off 5 bases at V and 11 bases at J, with 31 bases between the two ends. The CDR3 loop reads CSALKGLAGGDGETQHF. The CDR3 DNA sequence: TGCAGTGCTTTGAAGGGACTAGCGGGGGGGGACGGAGAGACCCAGCATTTT.

The V and J genes are TRBV7-9 and TRBJ2-1, with TRBD2 matching over 9 bases. Germline V gives CDR1 SEHNR, CDR2 FQNEAQ (reference sequence). This CDR3 comprises 15 residues. With V trimmed by 6 bases and J by 10 bases, 13 bases remained unmatched. CDR3 residues: CASRIVNSGREEQFF. DNA for the CDR3: TGTGCCAGCAGAATAGTCAATAGCGGGAGAGAGGAGCAGTTCTTC.

Notes on this clonotype: The conserved closing phenylalanine or tryptophan is absent in this CDR3, likely reflecting a read error. This sequence joins TRBV20-1 and TRBJ1-5; 10 bases match TRBD1. The V gene's germline CDR1 is DFQATT and CDR2 SNEGSKA (reference sequence). The ends lost 3 bases at V and 0 bases at J; junction bases unmatched: 5. The length of the CDR3 is 16 residues. The CDR3 region is CSASLGQGYSNQPQHG. In DNA form, the CDR3 reads TGCAGTGCTAGTCTGGGACAGGGGTATAGCAATCAGCCCCAGCATGGT.

This chain joins TRBV11-2 and TRBJ2-7; TRBD1 aligns across 7 bases. The CDR3 is 17 amino acids. From germline, CDR1 is SGHAT and CDR2 FQNNGV. With V trimmed by 5 bases and J by 0 bases, 13 bases remained unmatched. CDR3 DNA sequence: TGTGCCAGCAGCCCCTTTCCGGACAGGAAGATCTCCTACGAGCAGTACTTC. It encodes CASSPFPDRKISYEQYF.

This clonotype was detected ten times or more. The J gene is TRBJ2-1, the V gene TRBV30, with D perhaps matching TRBD1 (5 bases). Germline V gene lookup returns CDR1 GTSNPN and CDR2 SVGIG (reference sequence). The CDR3 totals 12 residues. V lost 3 bases to trimming and J lost 8 bases, with 11 bases between them. The CDR3 region is CAWSSQGDEQFF. The DNA of the CDR3 is TGTGCCTGGAGCTCCCAGGGCGATGAGCAGTTCTTC.

This clonotype was seen more than once but under ten times. One base away lies a much larger clone, so this may be a sequencing read error. This chain connects TRBV6-6 to TRBJ2-7; D gene uncertain. Trimming shortened V by 2 bases and J by 1 base, and 6 bases separated the two germline ends. The length of the CDR3 is 13 residues. The V gene's germline CDR1 is MNHNY and CDR2 SVGAGI (reference sequence). CDR3 residues: CASSYVNSYEQYF. The CDR3 region has the DNA TGTGCCAGCAGTTACGTTAATTCCTACGAGCAGTACTTC.

In regard to this clonotype: A much larger clone sits a single nucleotide away, making a read error possible. This CDR3 is missing its conserved last phenylalanine or tryptophan, likely due to a read error. J is TRBJ2-7 and V is TRBV5-6; TRBD1 might be the D (6 bases). Trimming took off 4 bases at V and 0 bases at J, with 17 bases between the two ends. Germline CDR1 SGHDT, CDR2 YYEEEE. This CDR3 contains 16 residues. The CDR3 nucleotides read TGTGCCAGCAGCCTCCCAGGGGCGGATGGCTCCTACGAGCAGTACCTC. Translating it yields CASSLPGADGSYEQYL.

With regard to this clonotype: A much larger clone lies one base from this, so it may be a read error. Likely a read error: the CDR3 ends without its conserved phenylalanine or tryptophan. V gene TRBV19 combines with J gene TRBJ1-2; maybe TRBD1 (5 bases). CDR3 length: 16 residues. V dropped 5 bases and J dropped 2 bases, with 18 bases sitting between them. Germline assignment: CDR1 LNHDA and CDR2 SQIVND (reference sequence). CDR3 sequence (DNA): TGTGCCAGTAGTCCACGCGACAGACTACTCAACTATGGCTACACCTCC. Protein product: CASSPRDRLLNYGYTS.

This chain joins TRBV20-1 and TRBJ2-5; TRBD2 matches 14 bases. Germline loops: CDR1 DFQATT, CDR2 SNEGSKA (reference sequence). Losses at the gene ends were 3 bases for V and 1 base for J; bases not matched to a gene: 10. This CDR3 region has 18 residues. The CDR3 protein is CSASKLTSGGAFQETQYF. The CDR3 DNA sequence: TGCAGTGCTAGCAAACTGACTAGCGGGGGGGCCTTCCAAGAGACCCAGTACTTC.

This clonotype has more than one count but fewer than ten. The CDR3 ends on some other residue instead of the conserved phenylalanine or tryptophan, so this is likely a read error. The chain couples TRBV14 to TRBJ2-5; tentatively, D is TRBD1 (5 bases). With 2 bases removed from V and 5 bases from J, the gap between germline ends came to 9 bases. Germline V lookup: CDR1 SGHDN, CDR2 FVKESK. The length of the CDR3 is 13 residues. This CDR3 reads CASSQQGTETQYS. The CDR3 DNA reads as TGTGCCAGCAGCCAACAGGGTACGGAGACCCAGTACTCC.

This clonotype was counted ten times or more. This chain joins TRBV28 and TRBJ1-6, with D possibly being TRBD1 (5 bases). V dropped 6 bases and J dropped 10 bases, with 7 bases sitting between them. The CDR3 has 11 amino acids. Germline values: CDR1 MDHEN, CDR2 SYDVKM. DNA of the CDR3: TGTGCCAGCAGGACAGAATCACCCCTCCACTTT. Its translation is CASRTESPLHF. The full variable domain, with the rest looked up from reference TRBV28 and TRBJ1-6, is DVKVTQSSRYLVKRTGEKVFLECVQDMDHENMFWYRQDPGLGLRLIYFSYDVKMKEKGDIPEGYSVSREKKERFSLILESASTNQTSMYLCASRTESPLHFGNGTRLTVT.

The table lists this clonotype with a few counts. For the CDR3, the DNA is TGTGCCAGCAGCCGACTAGCGGGAGCGCCTTGGGAGACCCAGTACTTC. Protein sequence: CASSRLAGAPWETQYF. The gene calls are TRBV11-2 and TRBJ2-5; the match to TRBD2 covers 12 bases. V lost 5 bases, J lost 5 bases, and 9 bases stayed unmatched. The CDR3 covers 16 residues. Germline lookup yields CDR1 SGHAT and CDR2 FQNNGV.

This clonotype was found once. The chain uses TRBV15 and TRBJ1-6, with 11 bases aligning to TRBD1. This CDR3 comprises 16 residues. Per the germline V gene, CDR1 is LNHNV and CDR2 is YYDKDF (reference sequence). Losses at the gene ends were 0 bases for V and 10 bases for J; bases not matched to a gene: 5. This CDR3 is CATSREDRGLGSPLHF. As DNA, the CDR3 is TGTGCCACCAGCAGAGAGGACAGGGGGCTAGGATCACCCCTCCACTTT.

As regards this clonotype: A much larger clone lies one base from this, so it may be a read error. The rearrangement links TRBV5-6 to TRBJ1-3; D is uncertain. The CDR3 length is 15 residues. CDR1 is SGHDT, CDR2 YYEEEE, per germline. CDR3 in DNA: TGTGCCAGCAGCCGGTTGTCCTACTCTGGAAACGCCATATATTTT. This gives the protein CASSRLSYSGNAIYF.